The 10 T cell receptor beta chains in this list originate from one sample, sequenced in a study of shared clonotypes between healthy human individuals. Data came from immunoSEQ multiplex PCR; TCRdb stores just in-frame clones and leaves some out. The sample contains approximately 2,000,000 clones, roughly 92% of which appear only once. Sequencing was carried out using naive CD4+ T cells from PBMCs. Subset given: CD45RA+ positively selected. The receptors were gathered from a man between 18 and 29 years old in good health. Some clones in this sample may be carry-over from other donors' samples.

About this clone itself: In the same sample, other DNA sequences code for this CDR3. V is TRBV12-5 and J is TRBJ2-5; perhaps TRBD1 as D (6 bases). This CDR3 spans 13 amino acids. V shed 1 base and J shed 5 bases, with 8 bases lying between them. Germline V gene sequence: CDR1 LGHNT, CDR2 FRNRAP. The CDR3 DNA reads TGTGCTAGTGGTTTGGCAGGGGTGGAGACCCAGTACTTC. Amino acids: CASGLAGVETQYF.

The chain is built from TRBV18 and TRBJ1-4, with D maybe TRBD1 (6 bases). Trimming shortened V by 8 bases and J by 5 bases, and 15 bases separated the two germline ends. Germline CDR1 and CDR2: KGHSH and LQKENI. The CDR3 totals 14 residues. The DNA for the CDR3 is TGTGCCAGCGCCCCAGGGGCATTAAATGAAAAACTGTTTTTT. Translating it yields CASAPGALNEKLFF.

The CDR3 reads CASSAAGQGITEAFF. The CDR3 nucleotides read TGTGCCAGCAGTGCAGCGGGACAGGGGATCACTGAAGCTTTCTTT. The rearrangement joins TRBV6-1 to TRBJ1-1; 10 bases agree with TRBD1. The junction had 6 bases not matched to a gene; V was cut back by 4 bases and J by 4 bases. Germline V gives CDR1 MNHNS, CDR2 SASEGT. This CDR3 is 15 amino acids long.

This chain joins TRBV30 and TRBJ2-5; 9 bases are a match to TRBD1. Matching the DNA end better, TRBJ2-7 makes the J call doubtful. The germline V gene has CDR1 GTSNPN and CDR2 SVGIG (reference sequence). The CDR3 covers 13 residues. The CDR3 region is CAWSMRTGAEQYF. CDR3 nucleotide sequence: TGTGCCTGGAGTATGCGGACAGGGGCCGAGCAGTACTTC.

This sequence joins TRBV12-5 and TRBJ2-3, with 8 positions matching TRBD1. The J segment lost 8 bases and the V segment lost 5 bases, leaving 9 bases of the junction unmatched. The germline V gene encodes CDR1 LGHNT and CDR2 FRNRAP. This CDR3 contains 14 residues. The CDR3: CASGRDRSQRTQYF. CDR3 coding DNA: TGTGCTAGTGGTCGGGACAGGTCCCAGCGTACGCAGTATTTT.

This chain uses TRBV9 with TRBJ2-2, with D uncertain. V lost 0 bases and J lost 7, with 13 bases in between. This CDR3 contains 15 residues. Germline V gene sequence: CDR1 SGDLS, CDR2 YYNGEE. CDR3 nucleotides: TGTGCCAGCAGCGTAGCCCGGACGATGGGCGGGGAGCTGTTTTTT. As protein: CASSVARTMGGELFF.

The V and J genes are TRBV6-6 and TRBJ2-5, with a tentative D call TRBD2 (7 bases). Trimming left V 7 bases short and J 0 bases short, with 15 bases between. CDR1 and CDR2 from the germline V gene are MNHNY and SVGAGI (reference sequence). CDR3 length: 15 amino acids. The CDR3 region has the DNA TGTGCCAGCAACCCCTGGGGGGGGCACCAAGAGACCCAGTACTTC. Amino acid sequence: CASNPWGGHQETQYF.

The genes are TRBV29-1 and TRBJ1-1, with D maybe TRBD1 (5 bases). V dropped 7 bases and J dropped 1 base, with 7 bases sitting between them. CDR1 and CDR2 from the germline V gene are SQVTM and ANQGSEA. The CDR3 sequence is 11 residues long. For the CDR3, the DNA is TGCAGCGCCGGGGCGAACACTGAAGCTTTCTTT. Translation gives CSAGANTEAFF. The full variable domain, rest sourced from reference TRBV29-1 and TRBJ1-1, is SAVISQKPSRDICQRGTSLTIQCQVDSQVTMMFWYRQQPGQSLTLIATANQGSEATYESGFVIDKFPISRPNLTFSTLTVSNMSPEDSSIYLCSAGANTEAFFGQGTRLTVV.

This sequence joins TRBV6-1 and TRBJ2-3; 9 nucleotides match TRBD2. CDR1 and CDR2 (germline): MNHNS, SASEGT. V lost 4 bases and J lost 3; bases outside the gene matches: 8. The CDR3 has 16 amino acids. The CDR3: CASSGLGLARTDTQYF. CDR3 nucleotide sequence: TGTGCCAGCAGTGGCCTCGGACTAGCGAGGACAGATACGCAGTATTTT.

The chain couples TRBV27 to TRBJ1-1, with D uncertain. Deletions cut 5 bases from V and 1 base from J, with 11 bases between. The CDR3 covers 14 residues. In germline, CDR1 is MNHEY, CDR2 SMNVEV (reference sequence). CDR3 residues: CASSPLLRNTEAFF. DNA of the CDR3: TGTGCCAGCAGTCCCCTCCTCAGGAACACTGAAGCTTTCTTT.